Given below is one TCR beta chain in context. This entry comes from a study of CD8+CD57+ T cells in acquired aplastic anemia. Study information: CD4+ cell libraries from healthy donors averaged approximately 10 million reads.

Genomic DNA provided the template from which TCR beta VDJ and CDR3 profiles were obtained. TCRdb re-called the reads through MiXCR, storing one row per CDR3 protein. The table shows fewer than 250,000 distinct CDR3 sequences, with 50% to 55% occurring only once. This CDR3 region has 13 residues. The germline CDR1 and CDR2 sequences are WSHSY and SAAADI. Trimming removed 4 bases at V and 3 bases at J, with 9 bases between. This TCR derives from a human donor in good health, serving as a control. The gene calls are TRBV10-2 and TRBJ1-1; D unresolved. The sample consisted of sorted CD4+, CD8+, or CD8+CD57+ T cells (not recorded which) from PBMCs. CDR3 nucleotides: TGCGCCAGCAGTGGGAAGGCTCACACTGAAGCTTTCTTT. It codes for CASSGKAHTEAFF.